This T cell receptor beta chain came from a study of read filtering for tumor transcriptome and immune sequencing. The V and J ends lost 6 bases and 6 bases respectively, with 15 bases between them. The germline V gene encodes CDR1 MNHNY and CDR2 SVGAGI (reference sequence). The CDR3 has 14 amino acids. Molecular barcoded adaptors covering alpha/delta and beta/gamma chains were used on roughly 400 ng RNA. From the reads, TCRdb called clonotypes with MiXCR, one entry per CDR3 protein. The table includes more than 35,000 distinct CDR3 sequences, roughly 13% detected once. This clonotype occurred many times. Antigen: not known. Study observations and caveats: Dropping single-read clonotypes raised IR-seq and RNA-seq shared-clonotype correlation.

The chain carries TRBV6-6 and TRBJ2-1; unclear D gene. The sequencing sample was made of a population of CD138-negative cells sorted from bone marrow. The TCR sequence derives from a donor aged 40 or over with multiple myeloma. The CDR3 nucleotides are TGTGCCAGCAGCCGTCAGAGTGGAGTCAATGAGCAGTTCTTC. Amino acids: CASSRQSGVNEQFF.